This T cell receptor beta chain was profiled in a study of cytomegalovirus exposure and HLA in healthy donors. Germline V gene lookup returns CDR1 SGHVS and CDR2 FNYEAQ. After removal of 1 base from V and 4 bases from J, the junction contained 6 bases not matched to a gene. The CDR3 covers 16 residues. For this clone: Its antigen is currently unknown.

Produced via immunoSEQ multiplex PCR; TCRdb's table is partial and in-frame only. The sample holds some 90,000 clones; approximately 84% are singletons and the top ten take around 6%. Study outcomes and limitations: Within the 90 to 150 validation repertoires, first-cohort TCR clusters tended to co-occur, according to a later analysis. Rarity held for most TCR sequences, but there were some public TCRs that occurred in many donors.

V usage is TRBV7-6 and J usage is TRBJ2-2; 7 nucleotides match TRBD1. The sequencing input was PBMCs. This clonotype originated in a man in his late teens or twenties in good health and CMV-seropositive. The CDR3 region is CASSLVTGDPTGELFF. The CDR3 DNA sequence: TGTGCCAGCAGCTTAGTAACAGGGGACCCCACCGGGGAGCTGTTTTTT.